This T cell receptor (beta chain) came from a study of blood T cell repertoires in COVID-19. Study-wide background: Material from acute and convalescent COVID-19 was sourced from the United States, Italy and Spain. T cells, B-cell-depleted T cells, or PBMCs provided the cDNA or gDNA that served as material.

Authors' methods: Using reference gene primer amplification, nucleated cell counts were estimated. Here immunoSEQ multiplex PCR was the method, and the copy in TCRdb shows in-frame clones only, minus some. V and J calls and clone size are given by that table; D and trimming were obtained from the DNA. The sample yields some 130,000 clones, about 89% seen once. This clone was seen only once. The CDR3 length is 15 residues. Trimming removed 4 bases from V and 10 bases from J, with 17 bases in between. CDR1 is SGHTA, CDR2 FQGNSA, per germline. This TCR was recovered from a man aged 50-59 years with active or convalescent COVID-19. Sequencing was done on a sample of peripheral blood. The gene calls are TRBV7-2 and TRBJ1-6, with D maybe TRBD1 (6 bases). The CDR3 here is CASSSISGGPSPLHF. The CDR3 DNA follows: TGTGCCAGCAGCTCTATATCGGGGGGGCCCTCACCCCTCCACTTT.